What follows are 17 T cell receptor beta chains derived from one specimen sequenced in a study of cytomegalovirus exposure and HLA in healthy donors. PCR was performed using 60 Vbeta and 13 Jbeta primers. TCRdb's copy holds only in-frame clones and misses some; the assay was immunoSEQ multiplex PCR. The profile shows around 150,000 clones, roughly three quarters of them singletons. Sample: PBMCs. All receptors come from a man between 25 and 39 years old in good health and CMV-seronegative.

In this sample, this clone turned up a few times. A read error may account for a junction end that differs from germline. The chain combines TRBV7-9 with TRBJ1-2; TRBD1 is a possible D gene (5 bases). This CDR3 is 13 amino acids long. CDR1 is SEHNR, CDR2 FQNEAQ, per germline (reference sequence). The CDR3: CSVSGAANYGYTF. CDR3 bases: TGCTCAGTTTCTGGGGCGGCCAACTATGGCTACACCTTC.

The V and J genes are TRBV13 and TRBJ2-1; TRBD2 is a possible D gene (5 bases). The CDR3 consists of 14 residues. Germline assignment: CDR1 PRHDT and CDR2 FYEKMQ (reference sequence). Trimming stripped 4 bases from V and 5 bases from J, with 12 bases between. CDR3 nucleotides: TGTGCCAGCAGCTCCCGACTGGAGGACAATGAGCAGTTCTTC. Amino acids: CASSSRLEDNEQFF.

The rearrangement uses TRBV7-6 and TRBJ1-1; possibly TRBD1 for D (5 bases). Trimming removed 6 bases from V and 2 bases from J, with 16 bases in between. Germline V CDR1 and CDR2: SGHVS, FNYEAQ. This CDR3 contains 15 residues. The CDR3 coding sequence is TGTGCCAGCAGTCCAGCGGGACCGATAAACACTGAAGCTTTCTTT. It translates to CASSPAGPINTEAFF.

This clone was counted once. V gene TRBV30 combines with J gene TRBJ2-5; D perhaps matches TRBD1 (5 bases). The assigned J gene may be wrong: the sequence end matches TRBJ2-7 better. This CDR3 has 11 amino acids. Germline-derived CDR1 and CDR2 are GTSNPN and SVGIG (reference sequence). CDR3 coding DNA: TGTGCCTGGTTTCAGGGCTACGAGCAGTACTTC. Residues: CAWFQGYEQYF.

This clone was observed a handful of times. This chain uses TRBV27 with TRBJ2-2; TRBD1 matches 9 bases. V was clipped by 6 bases and J by 2 bases; unmatched bases: 10. The V gene's germline CDR1 is MNHEY and CDR2 SMNVEV (reference sequence). The CDR3 spans 17 residues. CDR3 in DNA: TGTGCCAGCAGGTACAGGGGGCAGGGGGGTAACACCGGGGAGCTGTTTTTT. It yields the protein CASRYRGQGGNTGELFF.

The chain links TRBV5-4 to TRBJ2-5; D perhaps matches TRBD2 (6 bases). V was cut by 0 bases and J by 4 bases, with 13 bases left in between. The V gene's germline CDR1 is SGHNT and CDR2 YYREEE (reference sequence). The CDR3 runs to 15 residues. The CDR3 DNA follows: TGTGCCAGCAGCTTGGGAATGAGGGGAGGAGAGACCCAGTACTTC. This gives the protein CASSLGMRGGETQYF.

The chain joins TRBV18 to TRBJ2-1; D is uncertain. The CDR3 covers 14 residues. The V end was cut by 3 bases, the J end by 4 bases, with 10 bases between. Germline values: CDR1 KGHSH, CDR2 LQKENI. CDR3: CASSPASTYNEQFF. The CDR3, as DNA: TGTGCCAGCTCACCTGCATCTACGTACAATGAGCAGTTCTTC.

V gene TRBV7-2 combines with J gene TRBJ2-2; 9 nucleotides agree with TRBD1. The CDR3 is 15 residues long. Trimming at V came to 5 bases and at J to 6 bases, leaving 7 bases not matched to a gene. Germline V gene lookup returns CDR1 SGHTA and CDR2 FQGNSA. The CDR3 sequence: CASSARQGEAGELFF. DNA of the CDR3: TGTGCCAGCAGCGCCAGACAGGGGGAGGCCGGGGAGCTGTTTTTT. Full variable domain (rest looked up from reference TRBV7-2 and TRBJ2-2): GAGVSQSPSNKVTEKGKDVELRCDPISGHTALYWYRQSLGQGLEFLIYFQGNSAPDKSGLPSDRFSAERTGGSVSTLTIQRTQQEDSAVYLCASSARQGEAGELFFGEGSRLTVL.

The chain recombines TRBV27 with TRBJ1-6; a weak D match, TRBD1 (5 bases). The germline gives CDR1 MNHEY, CDR2 SMNVEV (reference sequence). The CDR3 is 15 amino acids. V gave up 2 bases and J gave up 10 bases, with 15 bases separating them. The CDR3 DNA is TGTGCCAGCAGTTTAGGAGCAGGGCTGGGGTCACCCCTCCACTTT. It is translated as CASSLGAGLGSPLHF.

Comment on this clone: Its ends do not fully match the called genes, so a read error is possible. V and J are TRBV7-9 and TRBJ2-7; 10 bases match TRBD2. The CDR3 spans 13 residues. The germline V gene encodes CDR1 SEHNR and CDR2 FQNEAQ (reference sequence). The CDR3 nucleotides are TGTGCCAGCAGCCTTATAGCGGGAGGTGCTTTAGGTTTC. Amino acid sequence: CASSLIAGGALGF.

Regarding this clone: The sample has other DNA sequences that encode this CDR3 too. CDR3 loop: CSGRPLAGAGETQYF. CDR3 DNA: TGCAGCGGCCGCCCCTTGGCGGGAGCCGGTGAGACCCAGTACTTC. This chain uses TRBV29-1 with TRBJ2-5; 7 positions match TRBD2. The junction had 16 bases not matched to a gene; V was cut back by 7 bases and J by 5 bases. The CDR3 covers 15 residues. Germline-derived CDR1 and CDR2 are SQVTM and ANQGSEA.

This rearrangement joins TRBV2 to TRBJ2-5; D perhaps matches TRBD2 (6 bases). Germline V gene sequence: CDR1 SNHLY, CDR2 FYNNEI. V lost 5 bases, J lost 3 bases, and 10 bases lay in between. The CDR3 is 13 residues long. The CDR3 sequence: CASSYGGEETQYF. DNA of the CDR3: TGTGCCAGCAGTTATGGAGGGGAAGAGACCCAGTACTTC.

This sequence joins TRBV5-1 and TRBJ2-3; D is ambiguous. The CDR3 covers 12 residues. Trimming cost V 7 bases and J 8 bases, with 14 bases left between them. Germline CDR1 and CDR2: SGHRS and YFSETQ. The CDR3 here is CASGSVGGTQYF. The CDR3 nucleotides read TGCGCCAGCGGCTCCGTCGGCGGTACGCAGTATTTT.

CDR3 in DNA: TGTGCCAGCACAGGGCCTAACTATGGCTACACCTTC. The encoded protein is CASTGPNYGYTF. The chain links TRBV28 to TRBJ1-2; the D gene is possibly TRBD1 (5 bases). Trimming shortened V by 7 bases and J by 0 bases, and 6 bases separated the two germline ends. Germline assignment: CDR1 MDHEN and CDR2 SYDVKM. CDR3 length equals 12 residues.

The chain joins TRBV5-6 to TRBJ1-2; 10 nucleotides agree with TRBD1. Germline V gives CDR1 SGHDT, CDR2 YYEEEE. Trimming took 4 bases from V and 2 from J; bases not matched to a gene: 11. The CDR3 is 17 amino acids. The CDR3 nucleotides read TGTGCCAGCAGCCAGAGACAGGGGGCTTACACGAACTATGGCTACACCTTC. Encoded protein: CASSQRQGAYTNYGYTF. The full variable domain, completed using reference TRBV5-6 and TRBJ1-2, is DAGVTQSPTHLIKTRGQQVTLRCSPKSGHDTVSWYQQALGQGPQFIFQYYEEEERQRGNFPDRFSGHQFPNYSSELNVNALLLGDSALYLCASSQRQGAYTNYGYTFGSGTRLTVV.

This chain uses TRBV7-2 with TRBJ2-7; D not certain. The germline V gene encodes CDR1 SGHTA and CDR2 FQGNSA. The V and J ends lost 7 bases and 3 bases respectively, with 13 bases between them. The CDR3 consists of 13 residues. CDR3 nucleotide sequence: TGTGCCAGCATCGACACCGGCAACTACGAGCAGTACTTC. This encodes CASIDTGNYEQYF.

This clone has only a few counts. This chain uses TRBV5-6 with TRBJ2-7; 14 bases are shared with TRBD2. Germline V gives CDR1 SGHDT, CDR2 YYEEEE. CDR3 length: 16 residues. The ends lost 4 bases at V and 3 bases at J; junction bases unmatched: 6. The CDR3 DNA reads TGTGCCAGCAGCCGAGGACTAGCGGGAGGCATCTACGAGCAGTACTTC. Residues: CASSRGLAGGIYEQYF.